A selection of T cell receptor beta chains follows, all from one sample in a study of T cells in Graves' hyperthyroidism and ophthalmopathy. MiXCR was run by TCRdb on the multiplex PCR reads, yielding one entry per CDR3 protein. The profile shows a few hundred thousand distinct CDR3 sequences, approximately 14% of them singletons. Sequences were obtained from blood. The receptors were sampled from a woman aged 60-75 years with Graves' ophthalmopathy. Both conserved end residues are part of each CDR3. The order of the fields is D gene, V gene, clone size, J gene, CDR3 DNA, CDR3 protein. D genes are given only for firm matches. Rows give clone size only sometimes, using once, few, many, or a class for an expanded clone.

TRBD1,TRBV5-6,many,TRBJ1-2,TGTGCCAGCAGCTGGACAGGATTGAATGGCTACACCTTC,CASSWTGLNGYTF
NA,TRBV6-5,NA,TRBJ1-6,TGTGCCAGCAGTTACCGGCTGGGGCAGGTCAATAATTCACCCCTCCACTTT,CASSYRLGQVNNSPLHF
NA,TRBV4-1,NA,TRBJ1-6,TGCGCCAGCAGCCAAGTGGGGAAAGGCCCGAGGGACTCACCCCTCCACTTT,CASSQVGKGPRDSPLHF
TRBD1,TRBV28,NA,TRBJ2-7,TGTGCCAGCAGTTCAACAGGGGGCCCAACCTACGAGCAGTACTTC,CASSSTGGPTYEQYF
NA,TRBV7-8,many,TRBJ2-5,TGTGCCAGCAGCTTAGCTGGCTCCAGGTCGGGGGAGACCCAGTACTTC,CASSLAGSRSGETQYF
TRBD1,TRBV6-2/TRBV6-3,NA,TRBJ2-4,TGTGCCAGCAGAACGACAGGGCTAGCCAAAAACATTCAGTACTTC,CASRTTGLAKNIQYF
NA,TRBV30,NA,TRBJ2-3,TGTGCCTGGAGTGCGACGGTCTACCTCACAGATACGCAGTATTTT,CAWSATVYLTDTQYF
NA,TRBV20-1,many,TRBJ2-5,TGCAGTGCTAGGGCCATTCCTCCCCGGTGGACCCAGTACTTC,CSARAIPPRWTQYF
TRBD2,TRBV6-2/TRBV6-3,many,TRBJ2-1,TGTGCCAGCAGTTACTCGATACTAGCGGAGACCCCTTTCTCTGAGCAGTTCTTC,CASSYSILAETPFSEQFF
TRBD2,TRBV28,many,TRBJ2-7,TGTGCCAGCAGAGCTCACTCGAAGCGGGGCCGGAACTACGAGCAGTACTTC,CASRAHSKRGRNYEQYF
NA,TRBV27,many,TRBJ2-7,TGTGCCAGCTCTAGGACAAATGGAGCGGAGTACTTC,CASSRTNGAEYF
NA,TRBV7-8,few,TRBJ2-3,TGTGCCAGCAGATATGAAAGTATTAGCACAGATACGCAGTATTTT,CASRYESISTDTQYF
NA,TRBV11-2,many,TRBJ2-7,TGTGCCAGCAGCTTAGTCGACGGGCTTGAGCAGTACTTC,CASSLVDGLEQYF
TRBD2,TRBV14,NA,TRBJ2-7,TGTGCCAGCAGCCAAAGAAGCGGGAGGTATTACGAGCAGTACTTC,CASSQRSGRYYEQYF
TRBD1,TRBV11-2,NA,TRBJ2-7,TGTGCCAGCAGAGGACAGGCCTACGAGCAGTACTTC,CASRGQAYEQYF
NA,TRBV12-5,NA,TRBJ1-2,TGTGCTAGTGGTATGGACAGCCTCTATGGCTACACCTTC,CASGMDSLYGYTF
NA,TRBV20-1,NA,TRBJ2-1,TGCAGTGCTAGTTTTGTTTATGGGGATGAGCAGTTCTTC,CSASFVYGDEQFF
NA,TRBV7-2,NA,TRBJ1-3,TGTGCCAGCAGCTTAGCAGGGTTTGCTGGAAACACCATATATTTT,CASSLAGFAGNTIYF
NA,TRBV20-1,NA,TRBJ1-5,TGCAGTTCCCGGAGGGGTCCTCATCAGCCCCAGCATTTT,CSSRRGPHQPQHF
NA,TRBV28,few,TRBJ1-6,TGTGCCAGCAGGGGGGAGGATAATTCACCCCTCCACTTT,CASRGEDNSPLHF
NA,TRBV28,many,TRBJ2-7,TGTGCCAGCCACCGAGCGCCCGAGCAGTACTTC,CASHRAPEQYF
TRBD2,TRBV9,few,TRBJ2-1,TGTGCCAGCAGCGTAGGTAGCGGGAGCTCCTACAATGAGCAGTTCTTC,CASSVGSGSSYNEQFF
TRBD2,TRBV7-3,many,TRBJ2-1,TGTGCCAGCAGCTCACAAACGGGACTAGCAGGCAATGAGCAGTTCTTC,CASSSQTGLAGNEQFF
NA,TRBV30,many,TRBJ1-1,TGTGCCTGGATCGGACAGAACACTGAAGCTTTCTTT,CAWIGQNTEAFF
TRBD2,TRBV6-5,NA,TRBJ2-3,TGTGCCAGCAGTTACCCATTGACTAGCGGGATAACAGATACGCAGTATTTT,CASSYPLTSGITDTQYF
NA,TRBV12-3/TRBV12-4,many,TRBJ2-7,TGTGCCAGCTCTATGAGCCACGAGCAGTACTTC,CASSMSHEQYF
TRBD1,TRBV2,NA,TRBJ2-7,TGTGCCAGCAGTGTGGGACAGATGTCCTACGAGCAGTACTTC,CASSVGQMSYEQYF
NA,TRBV18,many,TRBJ1-4,TGTGCCAGCTCACCATCACAGGGAACTAATGAAAAACTGTTTTTT,CASSPSQGTNEKLFF
NA,TRBV5-1,few,TRBJ2-5,TGCGCCAGCAGCTCGTTTGGAGCGCTTCAAGAGACCCAGTACTTC,CASSSFGALQETQYF
TRBD2,TRBV5-1,many,TRBJ2-1,TGCGCCAGCAGCTTGGAGGCGGGAGGCGACTACAATGAGCAGTTCTTC,CASSLEAGGDYNEQFF
NA,TRBV11-1,many,TRBJ2-7,TGTGCCAGCAGCTTAGAGACAGTCTACGAGCAGTACTTC,CASSLETVYEQYF
NA,TRBV4-1,NA,TRBJ2-7,TGCGCCAGCAGCTTCGAGCCCTCCTACGAGCAGTACTTC,CASSFEPSYEQYF
NA,TRBV6-1,many,TRBJ2-2,TGTGCCAGCAGCTTAGGCCTCAACACCGGGGAGCTGTTTTTT,CASSLGLNTGELFF
TRBD1,TRBV30,many,TRBJ2-7,TGTGCCTGGAACACCGAGGGGGCGCGTGAGCAGTACTTC,CAWNTEGAREQYF
NA,TRBV9,few,TRBJ2-2,TGTGCCAGCAGCGGAGGGGGTGTTACCGGGGAGCTGTTTTTT,CASSGGGVTGELFF
TRBD1,TRBV11-2,NA,TRBJ2-1,TGTGCCAGCAGCGGACAGGCATTTCAAATTGAGCAGTTCTTC,CASSGQAFQIEQFF
NA,TRBV20-1,many,TRBJ2-3,TGCAGTGCTAGGGTACTAGGCACAGATACGCAGTATTTT,CSARVLGTDTQYF
TRBD2,TRBV28,many,TRBJ2-1,TGTGCCAGCAGTACACCGGGACTAGCGGGAATGGATGAGCAGTTCTTC,CASSTPGLAGMDEQFF
TRBD1,TRBV20-1,NA,TRBJ2-7,TGCAGTGCTAGAGCGTCAGGGGGATTACTTTACGAGCAGTGCTTC,CSARASGGLLYEQCF